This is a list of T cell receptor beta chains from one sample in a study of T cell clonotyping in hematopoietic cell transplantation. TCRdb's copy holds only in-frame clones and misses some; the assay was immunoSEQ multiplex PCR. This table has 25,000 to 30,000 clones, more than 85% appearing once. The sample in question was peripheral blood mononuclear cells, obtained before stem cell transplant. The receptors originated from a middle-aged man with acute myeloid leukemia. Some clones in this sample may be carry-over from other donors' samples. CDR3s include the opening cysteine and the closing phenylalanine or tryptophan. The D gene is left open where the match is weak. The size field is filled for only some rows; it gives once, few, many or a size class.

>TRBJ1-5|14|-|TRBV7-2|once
CASSLAYSNQPQHF
TGTGCCAGCAGCCTCGCTTATAGCAATCAGCCCCAGCATTTT
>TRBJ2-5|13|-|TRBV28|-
CASSLQQRETQYF
TGTGCCAGCAGTTTACAGCAACGAGAGACCCAGTACTTC
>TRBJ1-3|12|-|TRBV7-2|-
CASSLYGNTIYF
TGTGCCAGCAGCTTGTACGGAAACACCATATATTTT
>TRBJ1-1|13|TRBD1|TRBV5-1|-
CASSFGTGSEAFF
TGCGCCAGCAGCTTTGGGACAGGGAGTGAAGCTTTCTTT
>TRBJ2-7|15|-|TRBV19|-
CASSISAGVLYEQYF
TGTGCCAGTAGTATTTCGGCAGGGGTACTCTACGAGCAGTACTTC
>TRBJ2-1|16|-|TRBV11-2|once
CASSSPRTSSAHEQFF
TGTGCCAGCAGCTCCCCGAGGACCTCGTCGGCCCATGAGCAGTTCTTC
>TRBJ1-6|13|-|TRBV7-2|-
CASSWGGYSPLHF
TGTGCCAGCAGCTGGGGGGGGTATTCACCCCTCCACTTT
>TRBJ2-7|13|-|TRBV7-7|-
CASSLADSTEQYF
TGTGCCAGCAGCTTAGCCGACTCGACCGAGCAGTACTTC
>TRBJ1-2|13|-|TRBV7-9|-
CASRRWDNTGYTF
TGTGCCAGCAGAAGGTGGGACAACACTGGCTACACCTTC
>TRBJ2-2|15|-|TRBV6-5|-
CASSLARVNTGELFF
TGTGCCAGCAGCCTCGCCAGGGTTAACACCGGGGAGCTGTTTTTT
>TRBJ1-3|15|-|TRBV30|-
CAWRAARAGGNTIYF
TGTGCCTGGAGGGCGGCCAGGGCGGGAGGAAACACCATATATTTT
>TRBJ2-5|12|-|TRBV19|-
CASSMRGETQYF
TGTGCCAGTAGCATGCGAGGGGAGACCCAGTACTTC
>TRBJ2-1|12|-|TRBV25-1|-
CASSIAWNEQFF
TGTGCCAGCAGTATAGCGTGGAATGAGCAGTTCTTC
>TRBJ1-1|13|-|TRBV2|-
CASCRGDGTEAFF
TGTGCCAGCTGCCGGGGCGATGGCACTGAAGCTTTCTTT
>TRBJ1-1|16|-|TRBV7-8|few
CASSLEAGVSSTEAFF
TGTGCCAGCAGCTTAGAGGCAGGGGTGTCAAGCACTGAAGCTTTCTTT
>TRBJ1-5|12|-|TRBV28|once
CASSYGNQPQHF
TGTGCCAGCAGTTATGGCAATCAGCCCCAGCATTTT
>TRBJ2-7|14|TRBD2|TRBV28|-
CASSLGREDYEQYF
TGTGCCAGCAGTTTAGGTCGGGAGGACTACGAGCAGTACTTC
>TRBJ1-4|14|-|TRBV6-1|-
CASSDTGTVEKLFF
TGTGCCAGCAGTGACACTGGGACGGTGGAAAAACTGTTTTTT
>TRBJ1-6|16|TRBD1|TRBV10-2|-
CASSEAGGLGNSPLHF
TGCGCCAGCAGTGAAGCAGGGGGCCTAGGTAATTCACCCCTCCACTTT
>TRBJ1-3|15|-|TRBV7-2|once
CASSLAGSSGNTIYF
TGTGCCAGCAGCTTAGCCGGAAGCTCTGGAAACACCATATATTTT
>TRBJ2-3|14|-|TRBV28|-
CASSRAWPRDTQYF
TGTGCCAGCAGCCGGGCTTGGCCCAGGGATACGCAGTATTTT
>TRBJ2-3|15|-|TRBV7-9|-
CASSLLQTSTDTQYF
TGTGCCAGCAGCTTATTACAGACTAGCACAGATACGCAGTATTTT
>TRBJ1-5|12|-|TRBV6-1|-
CASSEFSQPQHF
TGTGCCAGCAGTGAATTTAGTCAGCCCCAGCATTTT
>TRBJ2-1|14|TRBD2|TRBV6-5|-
CASRRDYLSDEQFF
TGTGCCAGCAGAAGGGACTACTTGAGCGATGAGCAGTTCTTC
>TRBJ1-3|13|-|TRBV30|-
CAWSRSSGNTIYF
TGTGCCTGGAGTCGGTCCTCTGGAAACACCATATATTTT
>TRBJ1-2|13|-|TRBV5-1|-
CASSLVVGYGYTF
TGCGCCAGCAGCTTGGTGGTTGGCTATGGCTACACCTTC
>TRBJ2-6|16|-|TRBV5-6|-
CASTWGRHSGANVLTF
TGTGCCAGCACCTGGGGACGGCACTCTGGGGCCAACGTCCTGACTTTC
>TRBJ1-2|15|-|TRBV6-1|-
CASTTNYPSNYGYTF
TGTGCCAGCACCACGAACTATCCCTCTAACTATGGCTACACCTTC
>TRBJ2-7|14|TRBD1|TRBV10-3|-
CATGTGLAGYEQYF
TGTGCCACCGGGACAGGACTGGCGGGATACGAGCAGTACTTC
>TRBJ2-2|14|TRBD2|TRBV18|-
CASSFSGTTGELFF
TGTGCCAGCTCATTTAGCGGGACCACCGGGGAGCTGTTTTTT
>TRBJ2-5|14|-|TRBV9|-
CASSVATAGETQYF
TGTGCCAGCAGCGTGGCAACCGCTGGGGAGACCCAGTACTTC
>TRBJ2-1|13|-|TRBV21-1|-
CASSKVSNNEQFF
TGTGCCAGCAGCAAAGTGAGCAACAATGAGCAGTTCTTC
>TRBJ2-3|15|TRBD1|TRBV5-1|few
CASRRGQEITDTQYF
TGCGCCAGCAGACGCGGACAGGAAATCACAGATACGCAGTATTTT
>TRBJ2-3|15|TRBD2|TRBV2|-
CASRRTGGSTDTQYF
TGTGCCAGCAGAAGGACGGGGGGTAGCACAGATACGCAGTATTTT
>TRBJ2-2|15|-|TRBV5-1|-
CASSFDAGRTGELFF
TGCGCCAGCAGCTTTGACGCGGGGCGGACCGGGGAGCTGTTTTTT
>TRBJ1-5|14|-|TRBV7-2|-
CASSLARSNQPQHF
TGTGCCAGCAGCTTAGCTAGGAGCAATCAGCCCCAGCATTTT
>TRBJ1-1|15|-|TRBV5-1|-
CASSSGGSLNTEAFF
TGCGCCAGCAGTTCGGGGGGTAGCCTGAACACTGAAGCTTTCTTT
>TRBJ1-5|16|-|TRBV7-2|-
CASSLVAGHSNQPQHF
TGTGCCAGCAGCTTAGTGGCAGGGCATAGCAATCAGCCCCAGCATTTT
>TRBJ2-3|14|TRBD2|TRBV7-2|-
CASSLGTSPDTQYF
TGTGCCAGCAGCTTAGGGACTAGCCCCGATACGCAGTATTTT
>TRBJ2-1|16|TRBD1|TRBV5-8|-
CASSPGTGGFWNEQFF
TGTGCCAGCAGCCCTGGGACAGGGGGCTTTTGGAATGAGCAGTTCTTC
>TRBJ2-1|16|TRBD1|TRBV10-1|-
CATRGLGTGMGYEQFF
TGCGCCACCCGGGGGCTGGGGACAGGTATGGGGTATGAGCAGTTCTTC
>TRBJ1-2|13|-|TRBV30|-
CAWSAVITAGYTF
TGTGCCTGGAGTGCCGTAATAACAGCGGGCTACACCTTC
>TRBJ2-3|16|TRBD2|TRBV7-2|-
CASSYTSGGMTDTQYF
TGTGCCAGCAGCTACACTAGCGGGGGGATGACAGATACGCAGTATTTT
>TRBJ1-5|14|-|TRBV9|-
CASSVAGFNQPQHF
TGTGCCAGCAGCGTAGCAGGGTTCAATCAGCCCCAGCATTTT
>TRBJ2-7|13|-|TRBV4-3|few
CASSQGGAYEQYF
TGCGCCAGCAGCCAAGGAGGGGCCTACGAGCAGTACTTC
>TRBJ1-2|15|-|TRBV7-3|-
CASSPSGVGDYGYTF
TGTGCCAGCAGCCCCTCAGGGGTTGGGGACTATGGCTACACCTTC
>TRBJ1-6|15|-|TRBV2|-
CASSVRSSYNSPLHF
TGTGCCAGCAGTGTTCGGAGCTCCTATAATTCACCCCTCCACTTT
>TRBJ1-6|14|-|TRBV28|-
CASIPSQGLSPLHF
TGTGCCAGCATCCCTTCCCAGGGGCTGTCACCCCTCCACTTT